This T cell receptor beta chain was recovered during a study of T cell repertoires in cytomegalovirus infection. TCRdb reprocessed the reads with MiXCR, giving one entry per CDR3 protein. The table records 550,000 to 700,000 distinct CDR3 sequences, 40% of them present only once. Remarks on this clonotype: The target antigen is unknown.

The CDR3 totals 14 residues. Germline values: CDR1 MNHEY, CDR2 SVGAGI. The ends were cut back, 2 bases at V and 8 bases at J, with 13 bases in the middle. The material sequenced was cultured PBMCs, taken from culture after CMV antigen stimulation. This receptor was taken from a human donor in good health (CMV status not recorded). Some clones in this sample may be carry-over from other donors' samples. J is TRBJ1-3 and V is TRBV6-5, with D unresolved. In DNA, the CDR3 is TGTGCCAGCAGTTACGGACGAGAGGAGTACACCATATATTTT. This encodes CASSYGREEYTIYF.